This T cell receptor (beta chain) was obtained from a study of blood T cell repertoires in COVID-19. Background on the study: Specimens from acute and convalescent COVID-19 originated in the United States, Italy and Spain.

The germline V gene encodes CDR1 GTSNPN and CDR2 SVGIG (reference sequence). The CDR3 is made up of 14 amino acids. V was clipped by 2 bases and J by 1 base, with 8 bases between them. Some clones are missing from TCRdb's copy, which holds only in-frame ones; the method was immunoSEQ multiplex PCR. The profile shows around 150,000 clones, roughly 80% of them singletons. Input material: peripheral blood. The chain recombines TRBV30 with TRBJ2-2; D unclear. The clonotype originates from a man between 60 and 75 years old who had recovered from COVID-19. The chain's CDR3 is CAWSKTVNTGELFF. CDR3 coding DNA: TGTGCCTGGAGTAAGACTGTGAACACCGGGGAGCTGTTTTTT.